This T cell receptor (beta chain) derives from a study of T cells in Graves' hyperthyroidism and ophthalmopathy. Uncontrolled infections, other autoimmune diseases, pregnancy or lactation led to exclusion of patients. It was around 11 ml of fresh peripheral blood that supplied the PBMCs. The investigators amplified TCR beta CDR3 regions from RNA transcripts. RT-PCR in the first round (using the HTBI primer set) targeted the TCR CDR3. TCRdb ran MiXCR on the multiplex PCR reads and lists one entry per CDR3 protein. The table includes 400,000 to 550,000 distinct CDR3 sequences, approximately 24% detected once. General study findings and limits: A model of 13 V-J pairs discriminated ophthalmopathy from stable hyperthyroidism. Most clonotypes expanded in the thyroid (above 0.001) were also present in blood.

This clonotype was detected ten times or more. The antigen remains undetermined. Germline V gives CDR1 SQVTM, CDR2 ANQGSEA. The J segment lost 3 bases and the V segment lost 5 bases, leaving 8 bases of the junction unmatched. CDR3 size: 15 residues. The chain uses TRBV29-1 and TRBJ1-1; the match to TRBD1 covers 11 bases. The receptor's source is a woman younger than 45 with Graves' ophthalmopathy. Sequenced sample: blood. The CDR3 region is CSVRWGQGGDTEAFF. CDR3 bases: TGCAGCGTTAGATGGGGACAGGGGGGAGACACTGAAGCTTTCTTT.